Listed below are T cell receptor beta chains from one sample, sequenced in a study of identifying expanded T cells in peripheral blood. Repertoires were generated with immunoSEQ multiplex PCR, while TCRdb's copy carries only in-frame clones and drops some. In the table there are 95,000 to 100,000 clones, around 85% of which are singletons. The sample comprised blood. The receptors derive from a person aged 18 to 69 in good health. Both conserved end residues are part of each CDR3. A D gene is named only where the DNA matches it firmly. Clone size is not always given. Where it is, it says once, few, many or a class for expanded clones.

clone_size j_call d_call v_call cdr3_aa cdr3_nt
- TRBJ1-4 - TRBV5-1 CASSWRGVDEKLFF TGCGCCAGCAGCTGGAGGGGAGTTGATGAAAAACTGTTTTTT
medium-sized TRBJ2-7 - TRBV14 CASSQDRSYEQYF TGTGCCAGCAGCCAAGACAGGTCCTACGAGCAGTACTTC
- TRBJ2-5 - TRBV5-5 CASSLARGETQYF TGTGCCAGCAGCTTGGCCCGGGGAGAGACCCAGTACTTC
- TRBJ1-3 - TRBV10-3 CAISESATSGNTIYF TGTGCCATCAGTGAGTCCGCGACTTCTGGAAACACCATATATTTT
- TRBJ1-2 TRBD1 TRBV27 CASSSLTGGLYGYTF TGTGCCAGCAGTTCTCTCACAGGGGGCCTCTATGGCTACACCTTC
once TRBJ1-5 - TRBV15 CATSRADQPQHF TGTGCCACCAGCAGAGCTGATCAGCCCCAGCATTTT
- TRBJ2-4 TRBD2 TRBV27 CASSPTSGGAQNIQYF TGTGCCAGCAGCCCAACTAGCGGGGGGGCCCAAAACATTCAGTACTTC
- TRBJ2-7 TRBD1 TRBV19 CATNSGTDDEQYF TGTGCCACTAATTCCGGGACAGACGACGAGCAGTACTTC
- TRBJ2-5 - TRBV27 CASRQDVTQETQYF TGTGCCAGCAGACAGGACGTAACCCAAGAGACCCAGTACTTC
once TRBJ1-4 TRBD1 TRBV2 CASSLRQGREKLFF TGTGCCAGCAGTTTGAGACAGGGGAGAGAAAAACTGTTTTTT
- TRBJ1-2 - TRBV5-4 CASSLATENWGYTF TGTGCCAGCAGCTTGGCCACTGAAAACTGGGGCTACACCTTC
- TRBJ2-3 - TRBV28 CASSSLSDTQYF TGTGCCAGCAGCTCCCTCTCAGATACGCAGTATTTT
- TRBJ2-1 TRBD1 TRBV5-4 CASTPGTGNSYNEQFF TGTGCCAGCACCCCCGGGACAGGGAATTCCTACAATGAGCAGTTCTTC
few TRBJ2-1 - TRBV9 CASSPGAFNNEQFF TGTGCCAGCAGCCCCGGGGCGTTTAACAATGAGCAGTTCTTC
- TRBJ1-3 - TRBV9 CASTYDLSGNTIYF TGTGCCAGCACCTACGACCTCTCTGGAAACACCATATATTTT
- TRBJ1-6 - TRBV7-2 CASSLVVSSSYNSPLHF TGTGCCAGCAGCTTAGTCGTCTCGAGCTCCTATAATTCACCCCTCCACTTT
- TRBJ1-2 TRBD1 TRBV10-3 CAISGPGQGDHGYTF TGTGCCATCTCAGGACCGGGACAGGGGGACCATGGCTACACCTTC
- TRBJ1-4 - TRBV5-6 CASSLGQSEKLFF TGTGCCAGCAGCTTGGGACAGAGCGAAAAACTGTTTTTT
- TRBJ2-7 - TRBV5-6 CASSLVGGHGEQYF TGTGCCAGCAGCTTGGTAGGGGGGCATGGCGAGCAGTACTTC
- TRBJ2-7 TRBD1 TRBV30 CAWSPGTGIEEQYF TGTGCCTGGAGCCCCGGGACAGGGATCGAAGAGCAGTACTTC
- TRBJ1-2 TRBD1 TRBV19 CASYRSEGAYGYTF TGTGCCAGTTACCGGTCAGAGGGGGCCTATGGCTACACCTTC
- TRBJ1-6 - TRBV27 CARSSYNSPLHF TGTGCCAGAAGCTCCTATAATTCACCCCTCCACTTT
- TRBJ2-3 - TRBV10-1 CASSERAGGTDTQYF TGCGCCAGCAGTGAGAGAGCAGGGGGCACAGATACGCAGTATTTT
- TRBJ2-2 - TRBV19 CASIRTYPPGELFF TGTGCCAGTATCCGGACTTATCCCCCCGGGGAGCTGTTTTTT
- TRBJ1-3 - TRBV15 CATSRPGISGNTIYF TGTGCCACCAGCAGGCCAGGAATCTCTGGAAACACCATATATTTT
- TRBJ2-7 TRBD1 TRBV14 CASSRVGDRGLYEQYF TGTGCCAGCAGCCGCGTCGGGGACAGGGGCCTCTACGAGCAGTACTTC
- TRBJ2-5 - TRBV19 CASSMRRERKLETQYF TGTGCCAGTAGTATGAGGAGGGAACGTAAGTTAGAGACCCAGTACTTC
- TRBJ1-1 TRBD1 TRBV15 CATSRDLTGVNTEAFF TGTGCCACCAGCAGAGACCTGACAGGGGTAAACACTGAAGCTTTCTTT
- TRBJ2-7 - TRBV5-6 CASSLASGYEQYF TGTGCCAGCAGCTTGGCTTCGGGCTACGAGCAGTACTTC
once TRBJ1-1 - TRBV15 CATSRAGKEAFF TGTGCCACCAGCAGAGCAGGGAAGGAAGCTTTCTTT
- TRBJ2-3 TRBD2 TRBV7-2 CASSFRASGGAADTQYF TGTGCCAGCAGCTTCCGCGCGAGCGGGGGGGCGGCAGATACGCAGTATTTT
- TRBJ1-1 - TRBV6-6 CASSYSRGLGSEAFF TGTGCCAGCAGTTACTCTCGGGGGCTGGGATCTGAAGCTTTCTTT
few TRBJ1-1 - TRBV29-1 CSAAKNTEAFF TGCAGCGCTGCCAAGAACACTGAAGCTTTCTTT
- TRBJ1-4 - TRBV29-1 CSALGGGAQEKLFF TGCAGCGCCCTCGGCGGAGGGGCCCAAGAAAAACTGTTTTTT
- TRBJ1-2 - TRBV9 CASSGTVDYGYTF TGTGCCAGCAGCGGGACAGTTGACTATGGCTACACCTTC
- TRBJ2-7 - TRBV6-5 CASSYSPDSSYEQYF TGTGCCAGCAGTTACTCCCCGGACAGCTCCTACGAGCAGTACTTC
- TRBJ1-4 TRBD1 TRBV27 CASSQTGQGPEKLFF TGTGCCAGCAGTCAAACGGGACAGGGGCCTGAAAAACTGTTTTTT
few TRBJ1-2 - TRBV30 CAWTRNYGYTF TGTGCCTGGACCCGCAACTATGGCTACACCTTC
once TRBJ2-7 - TRBV27 CASTPGAGASYEQYF TGTGCCAGCACCCCTGGGGCGGGGGCCTCCTACGAGCAGTACTTC
few TRBJ1-2 TRBD1 TRBV6-5 CASSLTGAITHGYTF TGTGCCAGCAGTCTCACAGGGGCCATAACTCATGGCTACACCTTC
- TRBJ1-6 - TRBV5-1 CASSLGQGVNSPLHF TGCGCCAGCAGCTTGGGCCAAGGGGTTAATTCACCCCTCCACTTT
- TRBJ2-7 - TRBV21-1 CASSKAGVLKIYEQYF TGTGCCAGCAGCAAAGCGGGGGTCCTCAAGATCTACGAGCAGTACTTC
- TRBJ1-2 - TRBV19 CASAGQSNYGYTF TGTGCCAGTGCTGGACAGTCTAACTATGGCTACACCTTC
- TRBJ1-6 TRBD1 TRBV2 CASSATLDRGKSPLHF TGTGCCAGCAGTGCCACCCTAGACAGGGGAAAGTCACCCCTCCACTTT
- TRBJ2-1 TRBD1 TRBV7-2 CASSLNRGPEQFF TGTGCCAGCAGCTTGAACAGGGGCCCTGAGCAGTTCTTC
- TRBJ2-3 - TRBV4-1 CASSQEAQGSGDTQYF TGCGCCAGCAGCCAAGAGGCACAGGGATCGGGAGATACGCAGTATTTT
- TRBJ1-1 - TRBV23-1 CASSQSIGGGLGTEAFF TGCGCCAGCAGTCAATCGATTGGGGGAGGGTTGGGGACTGAAGCTTTCTTT
- TRBJ1-3 - TRBV28 CASSLRAPGNTIYF TGTGCCAGCAGTTTAAGGGCTCCGGGAAACACCATATATTTT
- TRBJ2-7 TRBD1 TRBV11-2 CASSLAGTGTGIYEQYF TGTGCCAGCAGCTTAGCCGGCACTGGGACAGGGATCTACGAGCAGTACTTC
- TRBJ1-2 - TRBV15 CATSSPKTAYTF TGTGCCACCAGTTCGCCGAAGACAGCCTACACCTTC
- TRBJ1-3 - TRBV5-1 CASRGSSSSGNTIYF TGCGCCAGCAGGGGGTCCTCCAGCTCTGGAAACACCATATATTTT
- TRBJ2-2 - TRBV27 CASSLFGGITGELFF TGTGCCAGCAGTTTATTCGGGGGAATCACCGGGGAGCTGTTTTTT
- TRBJ2-7 TRBD2 TRBV7-2 CASSLIPAGYEQYF TGTGCCAGCAGCTTAATCCCAGCGGGATACGAGCAGTACTTC
- TRBJ2-7 TRBD2 TRBV6-4 CASSVPDTGTSGPSYEQYF TGTGCCAGCAGTGTTCCGGACACCGGGACTAGCGGGCCTAGCTACGAGCAGTACTTC
- TRBJ1-5 - TRBV15 CATSGSNSNQPQHF TGTGCCACCAGCGGGTCTAATAGCAATCAGCCCCAGCATTTT
- TRBJ2-1 - TRBV2 CASSGVFQENSYNEQFF TGTGCCAGCAGCGGGGTGTTTCAGGAGAACTCCTACAATGAGCAGTTCTTC